The 10 T cell receptor beta chains below were found in one sample sequenced in a study of blood T cell repertoires in COVID-19 (TCRdb year 2020). The library was produced with the immunoSEQ multiplex PCR assay. TCRdb holds this immuneACCESS table with in-frame rearrangements only. Some clones are missing; in checked studies, unresolved V genes explain under half, and the rest has no known cause. This sample gives roughly 260,000 clones in total; over 80% of them show up just once. Clones ranked in the top ten supply under 2.5% of the sample. The sample taken for sequencing was PBMCs or T cells enriched from blood (not recorded which). All receptors derive from a woman under 30 who had recovered from COVID-19.

The chain is built from TRBV7-9 and TRBJ1-1, with D hard to call. In germline, CDR1 is SEHNR, CDR2 FQNEAQ (reference sequence). The ends were cut back, 3 bases at V and 1 base at J, with 12 bases in the middle. This CDR3 region has 15 residues. The CDR3 is CASSLARGGNTEAFF. DNA of the CDR3: TGTGCCAGCAGCTTGGCCCGGGGAGGGAACACTGAAGCTTTCTTT.

The V and J genes are TRBV28 and TRBJ1-1; D gene unclear. CDR3 length: 15 residues. Germline loops: CDR1 MDHEN, CDR2 SYDVKM. Trimming cost V 7 bases and J 6 bases, with 21 bases left between them. The CDR3 DNA follows: TGTGCCAGCAATTACCACTCAGCGGGGTTGGCTGAAGCTTTCTTT. Translating gives CASNYHSAGLAEAFF. Supplemented by reference TRBV28 and TRBJ1-1, the full variable domain reads DVKVTQSSRYLVKRTGEKVFLECVQDMDHENMFWYRQDPGLGLRLIYFSYDVKMKEKGDIPEGYSVSREKKERFSLILESASTNQTSMYLCASNYHSAGLAEAFFGQGTRLTVV.

The chain has TRBV18 and TRBJ1-1, with a possible D match to TRBD1 (5 bases). V lost 3 bases, J lost 1 base, and 15 bases lay in between. The germline CDR1 and CDR2 sequences are KGHSH and LQKENI. This CDR3 comprises 16 residues. The DNA of the CDR3 is TGTGCCAGCTCACCGATATACAGGACGAAGAACACTGAAGCTTTCTTT. Its translation: CASSPIYRTKNTEAFF.

This chain connects TRBV19 to TRBJ1-2; 7 bases align to TRBD1. Germline V lookup: CDR1 LNHDA, CDR2 SQIVND (reference sequence). Trimming took 4 bases from V and 8 from J; bases not matched to a gene: 4. This CDR3 region has 12 residues. In DNA, the CDR3 is TGTGCCAGTAGTACAGGGGGACGGGGCTACACCTTC. The encoded protein is CASSTGGRGYTF.

The genes are TRBV21-1 and TRBJ1-1; no check of the table's D call, TRBD1, against the DNA was made. TRBV21-1 is termed a pseudogene. CDR3 length: 17 residues. The chain's CDR3 is CASSKGGPREPLTEAFF. The CDR3 DNA reads as TGTGCCAGCAGCAAAGGTGGGCCCAGGGAACCCCTGACTGAAGCTTTCTTT.

The chain carries TRBV11-2 and TRBJ1-2; a possible D gene is TRBD1 (5 bases). Trimming stripped 4 bases from V and 2 bases from J, with 11 bases between. The germline V gene encodes CDR1 SGHAT and CDR2 FQNNGV. This CDR3 spans 14 amino acids. CDR3 nucleotide sequence: TGTGCCAGCAGCTCGCGGGGGACCAACTATGGCTACACCTTC. Encoded protein: CASSSRGTNYGYTF.

The chain recombines TRBV14 with TRBJ1-2; 8 bases are shared with TRBD1. With V trimmed by 3 bases and J by 6 bases, 12 bases remained unmatched. CDR1 is SGHDN, CDR2 FVKESK, per germline. The CDR3 extends over 16 amino acids. The chain's CDR3 is CASSQAGQGAGDGYTF. In DNA, the CDR3 is TGTGCCAGCAGCCAGGCAGGACAGGGAGCTGGTGATGGCTACACCTTC.

The CDR3 DNA reads as TGTGCCAGCAGTTTGAGACAGGGTTTTTCCGGGGAGCTGTTTTTT. Translating it yields CASSLRQGFSGELFF. The chain uses TRBV11-3 and TRBJ2-2, with 7 positions matching TRBD1. Germline V gene sequence: CDR1 SGHNT, CDR2 YENEEA. V shed 6 bases, J shed 6 bases, and the junction held 10 bases outside the gene matches. This CDR3 contains 15 residues.

This clone came up once. CDR3 loop: CASLDRVSPYGYTF. The CDR3 DNA reads as TGTGCCAGCCTAGACAGGGTATCCCCCTATGGCTACACCTTC. V usage is TRBV28 and J usage is TRBJ1-2; 7 nucleotides agree with TRBD1. CDR1 is MDHEN and CDR2 is SYDVKM in the germline V gene. CDR3 length equals 14 residues. V was clipped by 8 bases and J by 4 bases; unmatched bases: 10.

This chain uses TRBV21-1 with TRBJ2-1; the table gives TRBD2 as D, unverified against the DNA. TRBV21-1 is a known pseudogene. CDR3 length: 17 residues. The CDR3 DNA reads as TGTGCCAGCAGCAAAGAGTATAAGCCTACGGGAGGCAATGAGCAGTTCTTC. Amino acids: CASSKEYKPTGGNEQFF.